The 10 T cell receptor beta chains given below trace back to one sample, sequenced in a study of T cells after yellow fever vaccination. MiXCR, run by TCRdb on the 5' RACE reads, gives a single entry per CDR3 protein. Of some 390,000 distinct CDR3 sequences detected, around 19% appear once; the ten largest clones hold 18%. Sequenced material: PBMCs, taken before the yellow fever booster vaccination. These receptors all come from a man in his late teens or twenties who received the YFV17D yellow fever vaccine.

This clonotype was detected only a few times. The J gene is TRBJ2-1, the V gene TRBV4-3; 10 bases are shared with TRBD2. Germline V gene data show CDR1 as LGHNA and CDR2 as YSLEER. V lost 0 bases to trimming and J lost 3 bases; unmatched junction nucleotides: 5. The CDR3 is made up of 17 amino acids. CDR3 nucleotide sequence: TGCGCCAGCAGCCAAGAGACTAGCGGGTTCGGCTACAATGAGCAGTTCTTC. This gives the protein CASSQETSGFGYNEQFF.

This clonotype was detected a few times. The V gene is TRBV28, the J gene TRBJ2-6; D possibly corresponds to TRBD1 (6 bases). Between the trimmed V and J ends, which lost 7 bases and 2 bases, there was a span of 12 bases. Germline V lookup: CDR1 MDHEN, CDR2 SYDVKM. This CDR3 is 15 amino acids long. CDR3 nucleotides: TGTGCCAGCACGGCAGGGGCAGCTGGGGCCAACGTCCTGACTTTC. It translates to CASTAGAAGANVLTF.

Only a few counts were recorded for this clonotype. The chain joins TRBV4-3 to TRBJ2-2; a possible D gene is TRBD2 (5 bases). The length of the CDR3 is 14 residues. The germline V gene encodes CDR1 LGHNA and CDR2 YSLEER. Trimming removed 6 bases from V and 7 bases from J, with 15 bases in between. Here the CDR3 DNA reads TGCGCCAGCAGGCGCATGATCGGGAACGGGGAGCTGTTTTTT. Its translation is CASRRMIGNGELFF.

In this sample, this clonotype turned up a few times. At one end the junction does not follow the germline gene, possibly because of a read error. The chain links TRBV11-2 to TRBJ1-1; D gene ambiguous. This CDR3 contains 14 residues. Germline values: CDR1 SGHAT, CDR2 FQNNGV. The CDR3 coding sequence is TGTGCCAGCAGCCTAGATTTTGCCGGCACTGAAGCTTTCTTT. As protein: CASSLDFAGTEAFF.

This clonotype was picked up many times. The chain joins TRBV6-4 to TRBJ1-5; D is unresolved. The CDR3 has 13 residues. V was pared by 4 bases and J by 1 base, with 5 bases between. Germline CDR1 MRHNA, CDR2 SNTAGT. The CDR3 DNA is TGTGCCAGCAGTGCCGGGAGCAATCAGCCCCAGCATTTT. Its protein product is CASSAGSNQPQHF.

The chain employs TRBV11-2 and TRBJ2-2; D may be TRBD2 (6 bases). The CDR3 sequence is 16 residues long. Trimming took off 6 bases at V and 2 bases at J, with 16 bases between the two ends. The germline V gene has CDR1 SGHAT and CDR2 FQNNGV. CDR3 sequence: CASRPRRGSNTGELFF. The CDR3 bases are TGTGCCAGCAGACCCCGACGGGGGTCAAACACCGGGGAGCTGTTTTTT.

The chain recombines TRBV2 with TRBJ2-5, with TRBD2 matching 8 bases. J was trimmed by 5 bases and V by 8 bases; bases with no gene match: 13. From germline, CDR1 is SNHLY and CDR2 FYNNEI. The CDR3 has 15 residues. CDR3 in DNA: TGTGCCAGCTGGCCCTTTGCGGGGGGCAGGGAGACCCAGTACTTC. Translating it yields CASWPFAGGRETQYF. The full variable domain, its missing parts supplied by reference TRBV2 and TRBJ2-5, is EPEVTQTPSHQVTQMGQEVILRCVPISNHLYFYWYRQILGQKVEFLVSFYNNEISEKSEIFDDQFSVERPDGSNFTLKIRSTKLEDSAMYFCASWPFAGGRETQYFGPGTRLLVL.

This clonotype has only a few counts. This chain uses TRBV6-5 with TRBJ2-2, with 7 bases aligning to TRBD2. With 3 bases clipped from V and 3 bases from J, the junction kept 7 bases outside the gene matches. CDR1 is MNHEY, CDR2 SVGAGI, per germline. The CDR3 is 16 amino acids. This chain's CDR3 is CASSYSGTIYTGELFF. CDR3 DNA sequence: TGTGCCAGCAGTTATTCCGGGACTATCTACACCGGGGAGCTGTTTTTT.

The chain is built from TRBV12-3 or TRBV12-4 and TRBJ2-2; the D is unclear. CDR3 length: 15 residues. Deletions cut 3 bases from V and 2 bases from J, with 10 bases between. The DNA for the CDR3 is TGTGCCAGCAGTTTTTTCAGAGCCAACACCGGGGAGCTGTTTTTT. This encodes CASSFFRANTGELFF.

This clonotype has at least ten counts. This chain joins TRBV4-1 and TRBJ1-2; the D is unclear. Trimming removed 0 bases at V and 8 bases at J, with 13 bases between. This CDR3 spans 14 amino acids. Germline CDR1 is MGHRA and CDR2 is YSYEKL. The DNA for the CDR3 is TGCGCCAGCAGCCAAGATTTGGGTCTAGGCGGCTACACCTTC. Protein: CASSQDLGLGGYTF.